This T cell receptor (beta chain) was captured in a study of T cell clusters in autoimmune cytopenias. TRB was amplified by touch-down multiplex PCR, primer pools A and B combined. TCRdb reprocessed the multiplex PCR reads and reports one entry per CDR3 protein, with no DNA. The sample includes 5,000 to 6,500 distinct CDR3 sequences. The CDR3 has 15 residues. Germline V gene data show CDR1 as MGHRA and CDR2 as YSYEKL. Tens of thousands of genome equivalents of blood DNA were amplified for TRB. Material for sequencing was peripheral blood. The TCR comes from a human donor with an autoimmune cytopenia or autoimmune hepatitis (not recorded which). The chain combines TRBV4-1 with TRBJ2-7; absent DNA, TCRdb's TRBD2 call cannot be checked. This chain's CDR3 is CASSQVGLPNYEQYF.